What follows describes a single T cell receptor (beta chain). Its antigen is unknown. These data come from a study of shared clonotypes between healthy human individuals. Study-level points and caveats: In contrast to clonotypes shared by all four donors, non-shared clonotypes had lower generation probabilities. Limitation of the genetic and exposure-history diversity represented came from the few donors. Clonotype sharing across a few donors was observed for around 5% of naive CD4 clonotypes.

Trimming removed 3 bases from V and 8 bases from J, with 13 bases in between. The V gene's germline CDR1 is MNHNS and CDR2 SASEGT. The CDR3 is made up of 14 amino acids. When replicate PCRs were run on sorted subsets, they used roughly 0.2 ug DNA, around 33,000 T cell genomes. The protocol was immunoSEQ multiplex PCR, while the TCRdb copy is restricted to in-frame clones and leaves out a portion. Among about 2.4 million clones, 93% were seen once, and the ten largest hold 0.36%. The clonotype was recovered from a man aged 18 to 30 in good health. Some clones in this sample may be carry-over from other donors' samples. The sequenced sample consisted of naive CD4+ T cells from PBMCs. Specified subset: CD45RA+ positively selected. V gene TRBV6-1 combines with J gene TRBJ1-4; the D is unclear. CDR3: CASSDRSWGEKLFF. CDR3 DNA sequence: TGTGCCAGCAGTGACAGGTCCTGGGGAGAAAAACTGTTTTTT.